This T cell receptor beta chain is drawn from a study of Ad26.COV2.S vaccination and SARS-CoV-2 variants. Trimming pared 6 bases from V and 0 bases from J, leaving 15 bases between. Per germline, CDR1 MGHRA and CDR2 YSYEKL. The CDR3 runs 15 residues. TCRdb's copy holds only in-frame clones and misses some; the assay was immunoSEQ multiplex PCR. The data hold 400,000 to 450,000 clones, with 75% to 95% observed a single time. The sample's treatment: some 20 received Ad26.COV2.S at low or high dose, single or two shots; several received placebo; per-sample allocation not given. Sampling occurred on day 63 after the first vaccine or placebo injection. Expression of Wuhan-strain SARS-CoV-2 spike came from the Ad26 vector that formed the vaccine.

The rearrangement uses TRBV4-1 and TRBJ2-7; no firm D call. This clonotype was sampled from a person aged 18 to 65 who received the Ad26.COV2.S COVID-19 vaccine or a placebo. The material was peripheral blood, obtained in a trial of Ad26.COV2.S vaccine versus placebo. The CDR3 protein is CASRATTLSSYEQYF. CDR3 bases: TGCGCCAGCAGGGCCACTACCCTTAGCTCCTACGAGCAGTACTTC.